A single sample gave rise to the 23 T cell receptor beta chains below, sequenced in a study of breast tumors, draining lymph nodes, adjacent tissues. TCRdb reprocessed the multiplex PCR reads via MiXCR and lists one record per CDR3 protein. The sample has about 230,000 distinct CDR3 sequences, approximately 30% seen once. Breast cancer patients provided tissue from their axillary draining lymph nodes. Sequenced input: axillary lymph node tissue. All receptors come from a female donor with breast cancer. Some clones in this sample may be carry-over from other donors' samples.

About this clonotype itself: With a much larger clone just one base away, this may be a read error. The chain recombines TRBV11-2 with TRBJ2-7; a possible D gene is TRBD2 (5 bases). CDR3 length: 15 residues. The germline CDR1 and CDR2 sequences are SGHAT and FQNNGV. Trimming removed 0 bases at V and 3 bases at J, with 12 bases between. The CDR3 protein is CASSLDRTPFYEQYF. The CDR3 DNA follows: TGTGCCAGCAGCTTAGACAGGACTCCGTTCTACGAGCAGTACTTC.

Only a few counts were recorded for this clonotype. The chain is built from TRBV6-2 or TRBV6-3 and TRBJ1-2, with a possible D match to TRBD1 (5 bases). The germline CDR1 and CDR2 sequences are MNHEY and SVGEGT. Trimming took off 7 bases at V and 3 bases at J, with 12 bases between the two ends. The CDR3 contains 13 residues. DNA of the CDR3: TGTGCCAGCACCCCCCGGGGGTACTATGGCTACACCTTC. This codes for CASTPRGYYGYTF.

This clonotype has ten or more counts. The rearrangement joins TRBV7-2 to TRBJ2-5; no reliable D call. The germline V and J ends were trimmed by 2 bases and 6 bases, with 10 bases remaining between them. Germline-derived CDR1 and CDR2 are SGHTA and FQGNSA. This CDR3 spans 13 amino acids. This CDR3 is CASSLPEVKTQYF. CDR3 bases: TGTGCCAGCAGCTTACCAGAGGTGAAGACCCAGTACTTC.

The chain couples TRBV7-6 to TRBJ2-1; no clear D gene. Germline lookup yields CDR1 SGHVS and CDR2 FNYEAQ. CDR3 length: 14 residues. Trimming shortened V by 2 bases and J by 7 bases, and 12 bases separated the two germline ends. The DNA of the CDR3 is TGTGCCAGCAGCTTAAACGGGTTGTCGAATGAGCAGTTCTTC. Its protein product is CASSLNGLSNEQFF. Complete variable domain (other parts from reference TRBV7-6 and TRBJ2-1): GAGVSQSPRYKVTKRGQDVALRCDPISGHVSLYWYRQALGQGPEFLTYFNYEAQQDKSGLPNDRFSAERPEGSISTLTIQRTEQRDSAMYRCASSLNGLSNEQFFGPGTRLTVL.

Notes on this clonotype: The conserved final phenylalanine or tryptophan is absent from the CDR3, which likely points to a read error. It is unclear where the CDR3 begins or ends on the DNA, so no DNA is shown, and the CDR3 is as TCRdb lists it. The chain recombines TRBV29-1 with TRBJ2-1. The germline gives CDR1 SQVTM, CDR2 ANQGSEA. The CDR3 length equals 14 residues, ends included. This chain's CDR3 is CSVVSSRSWGWPFL.

In its sample, this clonotype was seen many times. This chain connects TRBV5-5 to TRBJ1-3; D might be TRBD1 (6 bases). V dropped 0 bases and J dropped 0 bases, with 16 bases sitting between them. This CDR3 has 18 residues. Germline V CDR1 and CDR2: SGHKS, YYEKEE (reference sequence). The CDR3 reads CASSLVGAGSLSGNTIYF. CDR3 sequence (DNA): TGTGCCAGCAGCTTGGTGGGGGCTGGATCCCTCTCTGGAAACACCATATATTTT.

This clonotype came up many times. The chain is built from TRBV4-1 and TRBJ2-2; tentatively, D is TRBD2 (6 bases). The CDR3 loop spans 15 amino acids. The germline V gene has CDR1 MGHRA and CDR2 YSYEKL. Between the trimmed V and J ends, which lost 4 bases and 0 bases, there was a span of 9 bases. CDR3 amino acids: CASSRDSSNTGELFF. CDR3 in DNA: TGCGCCAGCAGCCGGGACTCTTCGAACACCGGGGAGCTGTTTTTT.

This clonotype has a count of ten or more. This chain links TRBV18 with TRBJ2-3; possible D gene TRBD1, 5 bases. This CDR3 spans 14 amino acids. Germline V gene sequence: CDR1 KGHSH, CDR2 LQKENI. Trimming cost V 1 base and J 3 bases, with 8 bases left between them. CDR3: CASSPRQGTDTQYF. CDR3 sequence (DNA): TGTGCCAGCTCACCACGGCAGGGTACAGATACGCAGTATTTT.

This clonotype was picked up many times. This chain joins TRBV6-2 or TRBV6-3 and TRBJ2-7; no clear D gene. The germline V gene encodes CDR1 MNHEY and CDR2 SVGEGT. Between the trimmed V and J ends, which lost 2 bases and 6 bases, there was a span of 14 bases. The CDR3 is made up of 14 amino acids. The CDR3 reads CASSYSRTSPEQYF. The CDR3 DNA reads TGTGCCAGCAGTTACAGCCGGACCTCCCCCGAGCAGTACTTC.

The chain employs TRBV20-1 and TRBJ2-3; TRBD2 matches at 7 bases. The CDR3 is 15 residues long. Germline V lookup: CDR1 DFQATT, CDR2 SNEGSKA (reference sequence). Trimming removed 2 bases from V and 6 bases from J; junction bases left unmatched: 11. For the CDR3, the DNA is TGCAGTGCTAGACATGGGGGGGGAGGGACCGATACGCAGTATTTT. Amino acids: CSARHGGGGTDTQYF.

Ten or more counts support this clonotype. The chain links TRBV6-5 to TRBJ1-3, with 7 bases matching TRBD1. CDR1 MNHEY and CDR2 SVGAGI come from the germline V gene. The V segment lost 7 bases and the J segment 0 bases; nucleotides outside the gene matches: 6. There are 15 residues in the CDR3. CDR3 nucleotide sequence: TGTGCCAGCACCAGGACAGGCCTCTCTGGAAACACCATATATTTT. It yields the protein CASTRTGLSGNTIYF.

This clonotype was counted ten times or more. The rearrangement joins TRBV9 to TRBJ2-5, with TRBD2 as a possible D gene (6 bases). The CDR3 totals 15 residues. Germline CDR1 and CDR2: SGDLS and YYNGEE. V gave up 0 bases and J gave up 1 base, with 10 bases separating them. This CDR3 is CASSVGGLVQETQYF. The CDR3 DNA reads TGTGCCAGCAGCGTAGGGGGACTGGTCCAAGAGACCCAGTACTTC. Looking up the rest from reference TRBV9 and TRBJ2-5 gives the full variable domain: DSGVTQTPKHLITATGQRVTLRCSPRSGDLSVYWYQQSLDQGLQFLIQYYNGEERAKGNILERFSAQQFPDLHSELNLSSLELGDSALYFCASSVGGLVQETQYFGPGTRLLVL.

This clonotype was counted a single time. The conserved closing phenylalanine or tryptophan is absent in this CDR3, likely reflecting a read error. No DNA is shown, since the ends of the CDR3 on it are uncertain; the CDR3 is the one TCRdb lists. J is TRBJ2-1 and V is TRBV20-1; no DNA check was done on the table's D call, TRBD2. Inclusive of both ends, the CDR3 amounts to 8 amino acids. Germline CDR1 and CDR2: DFQATT and SNEGSKA (reference sequence). The CDR3 region is CSARPGTS.

The rearrangement links TRBV6-6 to TRBJ2-7, with a tentative D call TRBD1 (6 bases). CDR1 is MNHNY and CDR2 is SVGAGI in the germline V gene (reference sequence). Trimming took off 5 bases at V and 4 bases at J, with 18 bases between the two ends. CDR3 size: 15 residues. CDR3 residues: CASSPIAVGAYEQYF. DNA of the CDR3: TGTGCCAGCAGTCCAATAGCCGTGGGGGCGTACGAGCAGTACTTC.

This clonotype has more than one count but fewer than ten. This could be a read error, since a much larger clone is one nucleotide away. The chain uses TRBV11-3 and TRBJ2-5; 8 bases align to TRBD1. In germline, CDR1 is SGHNT, CDR2 YENEEA. CDR3 length: 14 residues. The V gene end was trimmed by 5 bases and the J gene end by 4 bases; junction bases not matched to a gene: 6. CDR3 DNA sequence: TGTGCCAGCAGCCGGGCAGGGGGCGCAGAGACCCAGTACTTC. As protein: CASSRAGGAETQYF.

This clonotype was detected many times. CDR3 nucleotide sequence: TGTGCCAGCAGCCAAGAACGTAGCGGAGTTAGCACAGATACGCAGTATTTT. This codes for CASSQERSGVSTDTQYF. The chain employs TRBV3-1 and TRBJ2-3; D may be TRBD2 (6 bases). Trimming pared 0 bases from V and 0 bases from J, leaving 13 bases between. Germline values: CDR1 LGHDT, CDR2 YNNKEL (reference sequence). This CDR3 is 17 amino acids long.

The sample holds many counts of this clonotype. The rearrangement links TRBV5-8 to TRBJ2-5; weak D call: TRBD1 (6 bases). The V gene lost 4 bases and the J gene lost 1 base, with 11 bases spanning the gap. The CDR3 covers 14 residues. Germline CDR1 SGHTS, CDR2 YDEGEE. In DNA, the CDR3 is TGTGCCAGCAGCGCCACAGGGACCCAAGAGACCCAGTACTTC. The encoded protein is CASSATGTQETQYF.

The chain uses TRBV11-2 and TRBJ1-4; 8 nucleotides align to TRBD1. The V gene's germline CDR1 is SGHAT and CDR2 FQNNGV. The CDR3 extends over 19 amino acids. The trim removed 2 bases at V and 5 bases at J, leaving 16 bases unmatched. CDR3 in DNA: TGTGCCAGCAGCTTAAAATCAGGGTCCCGAGGACAGGGAAATGAAAAACTGTTTTTT. It is translated as CASSLKSGSRGQGNEKLFF.

This clonotype showed up just a few times. V and J are TRBV12-3 or TRBV12-4 and TRBJ1-5; TRBD1 is a possible D gene (5 bases). The CDR3 loop spans 16 amino acids. The V end was cut by 5 bases, the J end by 3 bases, with 17 bases between. The chain's CDR3 is CASSDSGRGTNQPQHF. The CDR3 nucleotides are TGTGCCAGCAGTGACTCGGGGCGAGGGACCAATCAGCCCCAGCATTTT.

This clonotype came up many times. The chain has TRBV7-9 and TRBJ2-7; 9 bases are shared with TRBD1. The length of the CDR3 is 16 residues. Germline values: CDR1 SEHNR, CDR2 FQNEAQ (reference sequence). V shed 4 bases and J 7 bases; nucleotides not matched to a gene: 14. The CDR3 nucleotides are TGTGCCAGCAGCTCTGCTACCGGGACAGGGATCTGGGAGCAGTACTTC. Its protein is CASSSATGTGIWEQYF.

Many counts were recorded for this clonotype. The V gene is TRBV6-5, the J gene TRBJ2-7, with TRBD1 matching over 7 bases. The CDR3 has 14 amino acids. V trimming: 5 bases; J trimming: 4 bases; junction bases outside the gene matches: 8. CDR1 is MNHEY, CDR2 SVGAGI, per germline. CDR3: CASSTPRDSYEQYF. CDR3 sequence (DNA): TGTGCCAGCAGTACCCCCCGGGACAGTTACGAGCAGTACTTC.

This clonotype was seen many times. The chain has TRBV20-1 and TRBJ1-3; possibly TRBD1 for D (5 bases). This CDR3 has 14 amino acids. V shed 5 bases and J shed 0 bases, with 11 bases lying between them. Germline V gene sequence: CDR1 DFQATT, CDR2 SNEGSKA (reference sequence). Here the CDR3 DNA reads TGCAGTGCTCCGGACATATACTCTGGAAACACCATATATTTT. Amino acids: CSAPDIYSGNTIYF.

In this sample, this clonotype turned up many times. This chain connects TRBV6-1 to TRBJ2-7, with D possibly TRBD2 on 6 matching bases. CDR3 length: 14 residues. The V gene lost 6 bases and the J gene lost 6 bases, with 18 bases spanning the gap. Germline assignment: CDR1 MNHNS and CDR2 SASEGT. The CDR3 bases are TGTGCCAGCAGCCCCCTCCGGGAGTCAACCGAGCAGTACTTC. Protein product: CASSPLRESTEQYF.